The clone carrying this T cell receptor (beta chain) was counted ten times or more. As yet, its antigen is unknown. As for time point: newly diagnosed GD, antithyroid drugs for less than 3 months. TCR sequences were obtained from RNA taken from PBMCs. This entry belongs to a study of regulatory T cells in long-lasting Graves disease. Study observations and caveats: Persistent disease was associated with favored TRBV28 usage and with favored use of TRBJ1-2 and TRBJ2-5.

CDR1 and CDR2 (germline): LNHDA, SQIVND (reference sequence). Trimming pared 0 bases from V and 0 bases from J, leaving 12 bases between. This CDR3 has 17 residues. Construction of the TCR beta libraries employed iRepertoire HTBI primers in conjunction with Arm-PCR of CDR3 regions. One entry per CDR3 protein results from TCRdb running MiXCR on the multiplex PCR reads. The sample has roughly 250,000 distinct CDR3 sequences, roughly 18% seen once. These sequences were also reported in another study, on T cells in Graves' hyperthyroidism and ophthalmopathy. That paper notes: The model made its ophthalmopathy prediction, and onset followed a median roughly 6.5 months later.

The TCR originated in a woman aged 25 to 39 with Graves disease. This sample comprised peripheral blood mononuclear cells (PBMCs), obtained at new diagnosis, from a patient treated with antithyroid drugs. The rearrangement uses TRBV19 and TRBJ2-1; D gene unclear. The CDR3 DNA sequence: TGTGCCAGTAGTATAGAACCTCTTAGGAGCTCCTACAATGAGCAGTTCTTC. Translating it yields CASSIEPLRSSYNEQFF.